This T cell receptor beta chain was sequenced during a study of T-cell memory formation after mild COVID-19. General observations from the study: That cross-reactive memory joined was suggested by some responding clones appearing in pre-infection memory.

Germline CDR1 and CDR2: MGHRA and YSYEKL. V trimming: 5 bases; J trimming: 2 bases; junction bases outside the gene matches: 6. This CDR3 is built from 15 residues. The table lists this clonotype with a few counts. Its antigen is unknown. Libraries for TCRalpha and TCRbeta carried sample barcodes and unique molecular identifiers via 5'RACE. In TCRdb, the 5' RACE reads were re-called with MiXCR into one record per CDR3 protein. Of fewer than 150,000 distinct CDR3 sequences detected, approximately 5.9% appear once; the ten largest clones hold 2% to 2.5%. This chain connects TRBV4-1 to TRBJ1-2, with TRBD1 matching over 9 bases. The sequenced sample was PBMCs or a T cell subset sorted from them (not recorded which). The clonotype comes from an adult woman who had mild COVID-19 (a few samples of this study predate the infection). Cell type and time point are not known. The CDR3 sequence: CASSLQGAGNYGYTF. The CDR3 region has the DNA TGCGCCAGCAGCTTACAGGGGGCAGGCAACTATGGCTACACCTTC.